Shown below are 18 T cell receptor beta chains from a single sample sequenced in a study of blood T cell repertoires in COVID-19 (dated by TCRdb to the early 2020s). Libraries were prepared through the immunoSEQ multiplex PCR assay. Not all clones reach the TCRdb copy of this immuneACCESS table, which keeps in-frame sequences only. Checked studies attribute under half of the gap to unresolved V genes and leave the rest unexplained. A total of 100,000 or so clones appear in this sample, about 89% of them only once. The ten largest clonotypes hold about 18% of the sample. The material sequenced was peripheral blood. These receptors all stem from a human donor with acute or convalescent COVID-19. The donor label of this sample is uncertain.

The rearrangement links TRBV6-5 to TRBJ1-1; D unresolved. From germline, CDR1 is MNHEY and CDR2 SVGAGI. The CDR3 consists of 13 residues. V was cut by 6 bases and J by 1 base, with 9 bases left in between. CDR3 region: CASRKPGNTEAFF. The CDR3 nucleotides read TGTGCCAGCAGAAAGCCAGGGAACACTGAAGCTTTCTTT.

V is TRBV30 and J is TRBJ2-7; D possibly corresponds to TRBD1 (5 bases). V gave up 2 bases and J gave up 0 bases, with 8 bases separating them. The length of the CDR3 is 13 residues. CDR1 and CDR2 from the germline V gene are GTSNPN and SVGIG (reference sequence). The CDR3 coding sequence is TGTGCCTGGAGTCTGGACAACTCCTACGAGCAGTACTTC. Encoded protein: CAWSLDNSYEQYF.

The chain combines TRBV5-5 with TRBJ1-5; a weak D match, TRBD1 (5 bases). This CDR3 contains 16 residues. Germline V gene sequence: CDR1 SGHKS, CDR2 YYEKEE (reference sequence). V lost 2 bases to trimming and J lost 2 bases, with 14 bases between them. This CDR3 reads CASSFFGGGGNQPQHF. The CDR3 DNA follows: TGTGCCAGCAGCTTTTTCGGGGGTGGCGGCAATCAGCCCCAGCATTTT.

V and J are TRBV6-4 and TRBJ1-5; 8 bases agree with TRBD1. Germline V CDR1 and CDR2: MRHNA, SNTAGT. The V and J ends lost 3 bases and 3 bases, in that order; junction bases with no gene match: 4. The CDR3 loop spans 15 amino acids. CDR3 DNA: TGTGCCAGCAGTGAAAAGGACAGGGTCAATCAGCCCCAGCATTTT. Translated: CASSEKDRVNQPQHF.

The DNA of the CDR3 is TGTGCCATCAGTTCTACGAGTACAGGGGTGGCAACTAATGAAAAACTGTTTTTT. Translated, it gives CAISSTSTGVATNEKLFF. The chain links TRBV10-3 to TRBJ1-4, with 7 positions matching TRBD1. The CDR3 has 18 amino acids. CDR1 is ENHRY and CDR2 is SYGVKD in the germline V gene. J gave up 0 bases and V 5 bases, and 12 bases lay outside the gene matches.

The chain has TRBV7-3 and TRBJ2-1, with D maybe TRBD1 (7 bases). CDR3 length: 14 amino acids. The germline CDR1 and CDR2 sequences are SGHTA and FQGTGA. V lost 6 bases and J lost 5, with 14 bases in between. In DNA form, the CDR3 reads TGTGCCAGCAGACCAGGGGGAGGCAACAATGAGCAGTTCTTC. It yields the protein CASRPGGGNNEQFF.

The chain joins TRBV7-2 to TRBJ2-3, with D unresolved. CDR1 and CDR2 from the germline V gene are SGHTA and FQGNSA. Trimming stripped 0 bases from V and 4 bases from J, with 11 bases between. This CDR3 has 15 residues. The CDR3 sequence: CASSLAGDMADTQYF. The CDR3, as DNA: TGTGCCAGCAGCTTAGCGGGCGATATGGCAGATACGCAGTATTTT.

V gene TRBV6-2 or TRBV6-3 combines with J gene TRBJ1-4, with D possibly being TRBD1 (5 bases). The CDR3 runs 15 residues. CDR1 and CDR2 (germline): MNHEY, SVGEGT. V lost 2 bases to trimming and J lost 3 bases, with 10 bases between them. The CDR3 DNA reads TGTGCCAGCAGTTACGCAGGGTCTGCTAATGAAAAACTGTTTTTT. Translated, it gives CASSYAGSANEKLFF.

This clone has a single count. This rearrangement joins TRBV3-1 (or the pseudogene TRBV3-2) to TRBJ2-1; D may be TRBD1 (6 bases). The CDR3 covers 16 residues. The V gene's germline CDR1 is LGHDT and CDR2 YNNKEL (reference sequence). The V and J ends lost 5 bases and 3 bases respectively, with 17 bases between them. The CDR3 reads CASSTTSTGHYNEQFF. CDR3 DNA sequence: TGTGCCAGCAGCACTACATCCACGGGACACTACAATGAGCAGTTCTTC.

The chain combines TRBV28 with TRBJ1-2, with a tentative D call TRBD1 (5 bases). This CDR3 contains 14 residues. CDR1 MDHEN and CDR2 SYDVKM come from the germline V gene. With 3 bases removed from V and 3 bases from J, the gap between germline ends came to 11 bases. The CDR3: CASSFEGTHYGYTF. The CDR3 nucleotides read TGTGCCAGCAGTTTTGAGGGGACTCACTATGGCTACACCTTC.

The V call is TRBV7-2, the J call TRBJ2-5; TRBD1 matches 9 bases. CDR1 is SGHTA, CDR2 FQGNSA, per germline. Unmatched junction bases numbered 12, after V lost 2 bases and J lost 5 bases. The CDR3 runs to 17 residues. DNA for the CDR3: TGTGCCAGCAGCTTACTTGGAGCCGGGACAGGGACGGAGACCCAGTACTTC. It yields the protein CASSLLGAGTGTETQYF.

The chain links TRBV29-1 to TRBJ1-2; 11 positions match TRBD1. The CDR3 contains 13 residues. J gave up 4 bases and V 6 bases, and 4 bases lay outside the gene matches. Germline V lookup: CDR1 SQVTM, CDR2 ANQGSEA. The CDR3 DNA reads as TGCAGCGTAGCGGGACAGGGGGGCTATGGCTACACCTTC. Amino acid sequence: CSVAGQGGYGYTF. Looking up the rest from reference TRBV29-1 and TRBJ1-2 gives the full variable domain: SAVISQKPSRDICQRGTSLTIQCQVDSQVTMMFWYRQQPGQSLTLIATANQGSEATYESGFVIDKFPISRPNLTFSTLTVSNMSPEDSSIYLCSVAGQGGYGYTFGSGTRLTVV.

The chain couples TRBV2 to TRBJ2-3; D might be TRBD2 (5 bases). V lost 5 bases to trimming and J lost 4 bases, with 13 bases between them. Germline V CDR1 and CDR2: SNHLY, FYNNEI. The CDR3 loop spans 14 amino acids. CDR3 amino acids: CASSRTSRADTQYF. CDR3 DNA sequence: TGTGCCAGCAGTCGGACTTCCCGAGCAGATACGCAGTATTTT.

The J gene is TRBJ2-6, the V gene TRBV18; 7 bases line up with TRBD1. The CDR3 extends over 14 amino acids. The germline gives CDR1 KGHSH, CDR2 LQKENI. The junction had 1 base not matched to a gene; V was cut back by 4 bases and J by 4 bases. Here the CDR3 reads CASSLQGGANVLTF. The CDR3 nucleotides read TGTGCCAGCTCACTACAGGGGGGGGCCAACGTCCTGACTTTC.

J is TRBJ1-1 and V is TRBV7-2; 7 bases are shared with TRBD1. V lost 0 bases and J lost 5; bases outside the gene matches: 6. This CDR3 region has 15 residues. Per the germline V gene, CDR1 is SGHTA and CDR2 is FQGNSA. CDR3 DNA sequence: TGTGCCAGCAGCTTAGCGGCGACAGGGCGTACTGAAGCTTTCTTT. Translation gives CASSLAATGRTEAFF.

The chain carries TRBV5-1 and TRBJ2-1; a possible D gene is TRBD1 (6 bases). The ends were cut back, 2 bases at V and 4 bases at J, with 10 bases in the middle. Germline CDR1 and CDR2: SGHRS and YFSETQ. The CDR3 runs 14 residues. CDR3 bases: TGCGCCAGCAGCTTCGGGACAAGTTACAATGAGCAGTTCTTC. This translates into CASSFGTSYNEQFF.

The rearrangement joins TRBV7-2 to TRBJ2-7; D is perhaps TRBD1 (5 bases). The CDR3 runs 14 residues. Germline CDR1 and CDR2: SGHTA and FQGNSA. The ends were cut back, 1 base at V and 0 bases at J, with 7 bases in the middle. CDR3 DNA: TGTGCCAGCAGCTTAGGCGACAGCTCCTACGAGCAGTACTTC. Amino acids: CASSLGDSSYEQYF.

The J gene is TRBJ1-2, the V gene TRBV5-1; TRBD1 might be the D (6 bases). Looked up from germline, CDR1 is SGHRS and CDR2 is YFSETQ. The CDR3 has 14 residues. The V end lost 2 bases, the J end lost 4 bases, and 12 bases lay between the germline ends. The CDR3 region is CASSFDRQFYGYTF. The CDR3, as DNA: TGCGCCAGCAGCTTCGACAGGCAGTTCTATGGCTACACCTTC.